This TCR beta chain derives from a study of blood T cell repertoires in COVID-19. Study-level background: Samples of COVID-19 (acute and convalescent) were obtained from the United States, Italy and Spain. Sample material is recorded as cDNA or gDNA derived from T cells, B-cell-depleted T cells, or PBMCs.

Per the original methods: Amplification of reference gene primers provided the estimated nucleated cell counts. Sequenced by immunoSEQ multiplex PCR; TCRdb stores in-frame clones only, minus some. Clonal size and the V and J genes are those of that table, whereas D and trimming came from the DNA. The data contain tens of thousands of clones, more than 75% of them seen just once; the ten biggest clones take up about 7.4%. CDR1 is SGHRS and CDR2 is YFSETQ in the germline V gene. V was pared by 4 bases and J by 6 bases, with 9 bases of the junction left unmatched. The CDR3 totals 15 residues. The chain links TRBV5-1 to TRBJ2-2, with 7 bases identical to TRBD2. The sequence was obtained from a human donor with active COVID-19. The donor label of this sample is uncertain. The material sequenced was peripheral blood. The CDR3 DNA sequence: TGCGCCAGCAGCCGAAGGGAGGGTTCGGCCGGGGAGCTGTTTTTT. Protein product: CASSRREGSAGELFF.